This section outlines one T cell receptor (beta chain) sequence together with its context. Its antigen is still unknown. CDR3 length equals 12 residues. Trimming pared 1 base from V and 7 bases from J, leaving 10 bases between. Germline loops: CDR1 GTSNPN, CDR2 SVGIG (reference sequence). The sample is drawn from a study of CD8 T cells in Susac syndrome. Whole-study findings and limits: The peak of CD8+ clonal expansion in Susac was seen in TEMRA cells and active patients. Total CD8+ and CD8+ TEMRA repertoires contained approximately 16 and five Susac-specific public clones, respectively.

Negative magnetic isolation gave CD8+ and CD4+ cells; FACS enriched CD8+ TEMRA. RNA totalling roughly 0.45 to 1 ug underwent reverse transcription with random hexamers. Each CDR3 protein is one row after TCRdb ran MiXCR on the immunoSEQ multiplex PCR reads. The table has approximately 50,000 distinct CDR3 sequences, roughly 94% seen once. The chain couples TRBV30 to TRBJ1-2, with a weak D call TRBD1 (5 bases). The clonotype originates from a human donor with Susac syndrome. The sample was CD8+ T cells from PBMCs. The DNA of the CDR3 is TGTGCCTGGAGTGGACCGGGACGTGGCTACACCTTC. Protein product: CAWSGPGRGYTF.